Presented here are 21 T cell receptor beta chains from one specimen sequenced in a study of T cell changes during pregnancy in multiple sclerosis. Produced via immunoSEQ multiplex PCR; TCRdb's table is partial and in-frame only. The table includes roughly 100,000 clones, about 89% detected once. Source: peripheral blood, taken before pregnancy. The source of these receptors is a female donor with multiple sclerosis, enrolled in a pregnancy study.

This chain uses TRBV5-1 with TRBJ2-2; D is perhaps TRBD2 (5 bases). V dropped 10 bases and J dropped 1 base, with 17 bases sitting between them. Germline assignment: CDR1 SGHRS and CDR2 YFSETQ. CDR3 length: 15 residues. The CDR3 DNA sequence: TGCGCCCCCGGTTGGGCAGCGGAGAACACCGGGGAGCTGTTTTTT. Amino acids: CAPGWAAENTGELFF.

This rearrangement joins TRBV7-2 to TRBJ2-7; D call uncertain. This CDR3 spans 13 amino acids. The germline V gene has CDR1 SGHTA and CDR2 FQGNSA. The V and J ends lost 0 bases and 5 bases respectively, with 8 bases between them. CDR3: CASSLALSHEQYF. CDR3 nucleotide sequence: TGTGCCAGCAGCTTAGCCCTGTCCCACGAGCAGTACTTC.

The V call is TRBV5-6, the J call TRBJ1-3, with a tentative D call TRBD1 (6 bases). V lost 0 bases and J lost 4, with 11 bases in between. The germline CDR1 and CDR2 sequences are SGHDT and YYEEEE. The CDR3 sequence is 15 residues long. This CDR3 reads CASSLAGVEGNTIYF. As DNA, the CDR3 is TGTGCCAGCAGCTTGGCAGGGGTTGAAGGAAACACCATATATTTT.

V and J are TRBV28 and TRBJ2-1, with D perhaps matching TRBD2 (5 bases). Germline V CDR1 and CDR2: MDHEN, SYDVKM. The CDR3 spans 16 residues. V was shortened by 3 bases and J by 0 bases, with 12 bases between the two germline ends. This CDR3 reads CASSFPTSFSYNEQFF. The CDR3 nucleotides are TGTGCCAGCAGTTTCCCAACTAGTTTCTCCTACAATGAGCAGTTCTTC.

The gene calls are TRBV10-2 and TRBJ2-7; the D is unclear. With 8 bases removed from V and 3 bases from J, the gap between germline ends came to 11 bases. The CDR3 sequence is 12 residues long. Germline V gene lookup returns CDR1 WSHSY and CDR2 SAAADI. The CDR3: CASCPNSYEQYF. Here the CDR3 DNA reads TGCGCCAGCTGTCCAAACAGCTACGAGCAGTACTTC.

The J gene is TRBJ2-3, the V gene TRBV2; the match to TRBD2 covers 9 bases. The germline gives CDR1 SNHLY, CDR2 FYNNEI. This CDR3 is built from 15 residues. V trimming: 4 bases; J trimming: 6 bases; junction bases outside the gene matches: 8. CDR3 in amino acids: CASSAGTSSPDTQYF. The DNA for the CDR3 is TGTGCCAGCAGTGCCGGGACTAGCTCCCCGGATACGCAGTATTTT.

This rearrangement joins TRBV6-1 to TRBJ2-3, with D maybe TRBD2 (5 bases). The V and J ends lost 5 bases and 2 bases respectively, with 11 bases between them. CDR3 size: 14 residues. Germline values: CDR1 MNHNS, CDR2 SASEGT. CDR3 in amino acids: CASSRSGLTDTQYF. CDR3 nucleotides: TGTGCCAGCAGTAGGTCAGGACTCACAGATACGCAGTATTTT.

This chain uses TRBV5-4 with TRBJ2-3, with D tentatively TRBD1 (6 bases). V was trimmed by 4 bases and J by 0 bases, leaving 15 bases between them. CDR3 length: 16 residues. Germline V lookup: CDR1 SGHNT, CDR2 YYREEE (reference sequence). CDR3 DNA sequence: TGTGCCAGCAGCCAGCTAACCGGGACAAGCACAGATACGCAGTATTTT. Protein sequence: CASSQLTGTSTDTQYF.

The CDR3 loop reads CASSLVAADRDAGYTF. The CDR3 nucleotides read TGCGCCAGCAGCTTGGTCGCCGCCGACAGGGACGCCGGCTACACCTTC. V and J are TRBV5-1 and TRBJ1-2; 7 bases agree with TRBD1. CDR1 SGHRS and CDR2 YFSETQ come from the germline V gene. The CDR3 extends over 16 amino acids. V dropped 0 bases and J dropped 8; count of bases not matched to a gene: 13.

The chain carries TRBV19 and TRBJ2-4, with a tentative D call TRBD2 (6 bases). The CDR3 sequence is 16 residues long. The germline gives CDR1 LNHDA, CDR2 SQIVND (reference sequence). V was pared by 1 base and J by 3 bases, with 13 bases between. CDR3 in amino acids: CASSIAGWRDKNIQYF. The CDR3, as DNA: TGTGCCAGTAGTATAGCCGGGTGGAGGGACAAAAACATTCAGTACTTC.

CDR3: CASRLAGEQYF. DNA of the CDR3: TGTGCCAGCAGACTAGCCGGCGAGCAGTACTTC. V is TRBV6-1 and J is TRBJ2-7; weak D call: TRBD2 (6 bases). The germline V gene has CDR1 MNHNS and CDR2 SASEGT. The CDR3 loop spans 11 amino acids. V was trimmed by 6 bases and J by 6 bases, leaving 9 bases between them.

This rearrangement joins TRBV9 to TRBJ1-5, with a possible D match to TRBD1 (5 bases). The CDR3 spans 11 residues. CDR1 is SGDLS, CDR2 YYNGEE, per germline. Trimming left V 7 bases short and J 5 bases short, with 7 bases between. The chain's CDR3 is CASGGDQPQHF. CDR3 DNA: TGTGCCAGCGGAGGGGATCAGCCCCAGCATTTT.

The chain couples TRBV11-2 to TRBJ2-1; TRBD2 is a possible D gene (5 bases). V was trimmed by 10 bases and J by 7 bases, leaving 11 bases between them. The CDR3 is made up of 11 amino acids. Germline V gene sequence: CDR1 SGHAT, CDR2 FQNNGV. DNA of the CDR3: TGTGCCACCCGGCGAGGGAATGAGCAGTTCTTC. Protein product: CATRRGNEQFF.

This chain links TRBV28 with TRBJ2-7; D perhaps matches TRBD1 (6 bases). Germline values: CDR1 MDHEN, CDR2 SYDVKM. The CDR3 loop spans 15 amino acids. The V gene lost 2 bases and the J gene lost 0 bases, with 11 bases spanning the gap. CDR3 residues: CASSLRQASSYEQYF. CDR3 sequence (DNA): TGTGCCAGCAGTTTAAGACAGGCGAGCTCCTACGAGCAGTACTTC.

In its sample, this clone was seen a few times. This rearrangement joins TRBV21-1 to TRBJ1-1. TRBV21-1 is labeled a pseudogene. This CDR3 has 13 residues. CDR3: CASSNRRGPEAFF. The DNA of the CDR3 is TGTGCCAGCAGCAACAGACGAGGGCCTGAAGCTTTCTTT.

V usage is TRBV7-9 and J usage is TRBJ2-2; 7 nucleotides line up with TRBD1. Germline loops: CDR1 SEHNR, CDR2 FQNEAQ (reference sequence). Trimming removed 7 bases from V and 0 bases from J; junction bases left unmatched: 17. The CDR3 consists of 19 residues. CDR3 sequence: CASNLPVTGNLANTGELFF. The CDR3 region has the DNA TGTGCCAGCAATCTCCCCGTGACAGGGAATCTGGCGAACACCGGGGAGCTGTTTTTT.

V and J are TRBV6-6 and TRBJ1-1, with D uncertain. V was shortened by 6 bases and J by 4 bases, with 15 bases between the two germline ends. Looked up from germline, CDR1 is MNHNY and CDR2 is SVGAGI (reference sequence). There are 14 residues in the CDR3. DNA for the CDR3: TGTGCCAGCAGCTCAAACTCGGCAGGCACTGAAGCTTTCTTT. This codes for CASSSNSAGTEAFF.

This CDR3 is CASSLWTSGGYSYNEQFF. CDR3 in DNA: TGTGCCAGCAGCCTCTGGACTAGCGGGGGTTACTCCTACAATGAGCAGTTCTTC. The chain links TRBV5-4 to TRBJ2-1; 13 nucleotides match TRBD2. This CDR3 has 18 amino acids. Germline V CDR1 and CDR2: SGHNT, YYREEE (reference sequence). V gave up 4 bases and J gave up 0 bases; unmatched junction bases: 7.

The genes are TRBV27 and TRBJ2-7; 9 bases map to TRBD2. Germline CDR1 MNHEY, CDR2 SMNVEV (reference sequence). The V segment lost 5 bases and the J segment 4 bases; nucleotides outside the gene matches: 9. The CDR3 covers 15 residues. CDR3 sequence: CASSPPAGGTYEQYF. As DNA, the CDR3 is TGTGCCAGCAGTCCCCCAGCGGGGGGCACATACGAGCAGTACTTC.

CDR3 residues: CASSLRGQFQETQYF. The DNA of the CDR3 is TGTGCCAGCAGCTTAAGGGGACAGTTCCAAGAGACCCAGTACTTC. This chain joins TRBV7-3 and TRBJ2-5; 7 nucleotides align to TRBD1. CDR1 and CDR2 (germline): SGHTA, FQGTGA. This CDR3 has 15 residues. The ends lost 1 base at V and 1 base at J; junction bases unmatched: 3.

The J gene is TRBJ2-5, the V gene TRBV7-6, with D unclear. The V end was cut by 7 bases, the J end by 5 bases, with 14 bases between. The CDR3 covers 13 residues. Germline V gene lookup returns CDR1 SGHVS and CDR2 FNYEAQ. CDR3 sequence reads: CASTKSARETQYF. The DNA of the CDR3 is TGTGCCAGCACCAAAAGCGCGCGGGAGACCCAGTACTTC.